The entry below describes one T cell receptor beta chain. This record belongs to a study of CD8+ T cells in alopecia areata. Whole-study context: Patients received oral tofacitinib, 5 to 10 mg twice daily, for moderate-to-severe alopecia areata.

This CDR3 has 15 residues. CDR1 and CDR2 (germline): SGHTA, FQGNSA. V lost 5 bases to trimming and J lost 8 bases; unmatched junction nucleotides: 13. The treatment: oral pan-JAK inhibitor, 5-10 mg twice daily. RNA was isolated and reverse transcribed to cDNA, the sequencing template. The table came from immunoSEQ multiplex PCR; TCRdb's copy has only in-frame clones and leaves some out. The table includes about 200,000 clones, 58% detected once. This sequence was found in a human donor with alopecia areata. Specimen: CD4+ T cells sorted from blood, collected at week 24, from a patient treated with tofacitinib. The gene calls are TRBV7-2 and TRBJ1-2, with TRBD1 identical over 8 bases. The CDR3 bases are TGTGCCAGCAGCCCCAGAGTGGGGACAGGTCAGGGCTACACCTTC. Its translation is CASSPRVGTGQGYTF.